Listed here is a single T cell receptor beta chain. These data come from a study of OX40 agonist ivuxolimab in advanced cancers. This CDR3 comprises 15 residues. In germline, CDR1 is MNHEY, CDR2 SMNVEV (reference sequence). Trimming cost V 5 bases and J 8 bases, with 16 bases left between them. Profiling relied on immunoSEQ multiplex PCR, and the TCRdb table lists in-frame clones only, not all of them. This sample yields over 100,000 clones, of which less than 95% are seen a single time; around 1% belongs to the top ten. The sample was CD4+ or CD8+ T cells sorted from blood, taken in a trial of the OX40 agonist ivuxolimab. The gene calls are TRBV27 and TRBJ1-6, with a weak D call TRBD1 (6 bases). The origin of this receptor is an adult with an advanced solid tumor such as melanoma, head and neck, liver or kidney cancer. CDR3 sequence reads: CASSVSRQVDSPLHF. CDR3 in DNA: TGTGCCAGCAGTGTAAGCCGACAGGTCGATTCACCCCTCCACTTT.